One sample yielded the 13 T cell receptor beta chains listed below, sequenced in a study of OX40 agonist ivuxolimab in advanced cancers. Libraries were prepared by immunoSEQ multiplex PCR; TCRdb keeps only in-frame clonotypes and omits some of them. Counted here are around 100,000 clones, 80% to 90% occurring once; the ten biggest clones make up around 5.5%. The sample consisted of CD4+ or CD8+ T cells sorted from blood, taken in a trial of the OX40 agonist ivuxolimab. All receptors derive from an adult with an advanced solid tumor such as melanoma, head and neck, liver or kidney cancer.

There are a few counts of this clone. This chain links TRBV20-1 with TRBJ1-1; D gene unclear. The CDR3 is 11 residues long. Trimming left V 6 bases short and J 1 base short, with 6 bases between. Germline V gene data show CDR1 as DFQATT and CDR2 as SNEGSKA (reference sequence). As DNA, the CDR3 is TGCAGTGCCCCAGAGAACACTGAAGCTTTCTTT. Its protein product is CSAPENTEAFF.

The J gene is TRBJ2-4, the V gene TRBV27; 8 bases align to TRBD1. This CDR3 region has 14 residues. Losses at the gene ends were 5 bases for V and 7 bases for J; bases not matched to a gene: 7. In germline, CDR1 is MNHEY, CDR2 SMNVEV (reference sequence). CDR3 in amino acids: CASSGRRGPNIQYF. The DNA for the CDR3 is TGTGCCAGCAGTGGACGCAGGGGGCCTAACATTCAGTACTTC.

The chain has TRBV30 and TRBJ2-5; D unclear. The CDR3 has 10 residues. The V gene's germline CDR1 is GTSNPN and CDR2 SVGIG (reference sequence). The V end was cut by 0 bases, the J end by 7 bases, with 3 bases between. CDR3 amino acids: CAWSVGTQYF. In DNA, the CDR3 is TGTGCCTGGAGTGTTGGGACCCAGTACTTC. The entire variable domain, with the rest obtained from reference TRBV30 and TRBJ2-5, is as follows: SQTIHQWPATLVQPVGSPLSLECTVEGTSNPNLYWYRQAAGRGLQLLFYSVGIGQISSEVPQNLSASRPQDRQFILSSKKLLLSDSGFYLCAWSVGTQYFGPGTRLLVL.

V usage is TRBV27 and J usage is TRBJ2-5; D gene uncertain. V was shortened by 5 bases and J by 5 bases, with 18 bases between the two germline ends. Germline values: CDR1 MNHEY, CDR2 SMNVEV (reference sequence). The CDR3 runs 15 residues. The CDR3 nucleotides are TGTGCCAGCAGTCGAACGGCGGCTAGGACCGAGACCCAGTACTTC. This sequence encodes CASSRTAARTETQYF.

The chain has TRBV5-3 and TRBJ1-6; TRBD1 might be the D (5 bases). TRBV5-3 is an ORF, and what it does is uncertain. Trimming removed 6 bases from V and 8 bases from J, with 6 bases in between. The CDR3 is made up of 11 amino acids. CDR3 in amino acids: CARTRDSPLHF. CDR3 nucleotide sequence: TGTGCCAGAACCAGGGATTCACCCCTCCACTTT.

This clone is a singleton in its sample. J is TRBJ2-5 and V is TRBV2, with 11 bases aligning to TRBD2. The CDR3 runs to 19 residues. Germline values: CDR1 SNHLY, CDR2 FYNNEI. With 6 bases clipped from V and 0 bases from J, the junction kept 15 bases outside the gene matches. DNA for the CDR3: TGTGCCAGCAGGGGCCCCTCCGTTACTAGCGGGGGAGACCAAGAGACCCAGTACTTC. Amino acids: CASRGPSVTSGGDQETQYF.

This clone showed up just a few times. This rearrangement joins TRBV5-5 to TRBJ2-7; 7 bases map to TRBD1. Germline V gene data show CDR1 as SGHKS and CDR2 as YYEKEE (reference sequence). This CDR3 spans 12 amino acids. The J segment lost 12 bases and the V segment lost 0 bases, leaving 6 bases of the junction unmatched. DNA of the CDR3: TGTGCCAGCAGCTTGGAGGGATCAGGGGGGTACTTC. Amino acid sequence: CASSLEGSGGYF.

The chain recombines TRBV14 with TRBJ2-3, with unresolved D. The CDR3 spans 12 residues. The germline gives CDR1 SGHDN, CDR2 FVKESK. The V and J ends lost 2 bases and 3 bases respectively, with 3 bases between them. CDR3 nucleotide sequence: TGTGCCAGCAGCCAAACGACAGATACGCAGTATTTT. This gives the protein CASSQTTDTQYF.

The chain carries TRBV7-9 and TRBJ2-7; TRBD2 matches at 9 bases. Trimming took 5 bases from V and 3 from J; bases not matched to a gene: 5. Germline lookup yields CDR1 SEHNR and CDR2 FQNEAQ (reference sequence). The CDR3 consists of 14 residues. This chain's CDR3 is CASSQLAGIYEQYF. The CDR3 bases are TGTGCCAGCAGCCAGCTAGCGGGAATCTACGAGCAGTACTTC.

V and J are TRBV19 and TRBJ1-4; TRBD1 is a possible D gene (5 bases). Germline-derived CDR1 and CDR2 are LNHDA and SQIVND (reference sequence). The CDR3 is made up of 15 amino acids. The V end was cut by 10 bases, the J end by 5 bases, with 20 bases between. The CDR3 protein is CATMGRGDANEKLFF. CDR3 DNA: TGTGCCACTATGGGGCGGGGAGACGCGAATGAAAAACTGTTTTTT.

The CDR3 sequence: CASSPQGATNEKLFF. CDR3 bases: TGTGCCAGCAGCCCCCAGGGGGCAACTAATGAAAAACTGTTTTTT. The chain links TRBV12-1 to TRBJ1-4; the listed D gene, TRBD1, was not tested against the DNA. TRBV12-1 is a pseudogene locus. CDR3 length: 15 residues.

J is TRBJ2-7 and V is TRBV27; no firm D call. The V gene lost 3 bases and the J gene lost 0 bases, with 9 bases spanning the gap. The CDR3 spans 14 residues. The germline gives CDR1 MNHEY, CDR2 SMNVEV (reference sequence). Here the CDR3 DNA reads TGTGCCAGCAGTTTTCGGGCAGACTCCTACGAGCAGTACTTC. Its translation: CASSFRADSYEQYF.

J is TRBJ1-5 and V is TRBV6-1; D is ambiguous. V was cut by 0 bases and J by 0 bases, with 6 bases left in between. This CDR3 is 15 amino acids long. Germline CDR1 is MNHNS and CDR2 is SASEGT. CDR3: CASSEAAYSNQPQHF. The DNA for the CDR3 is TGTGCCAGCAGTGAAGCAGCATATAGCAATCAGCCCCAGCATTTT.